What follows describes a single T cell receptor beta chain. Vbeta (60) and Jbeta (13) primers were used in the PCR. TCRdb's table, derived via immunoSEQ multiplex PCR, lists solely in-frame clones and lacks some. This sample carries around 170,000 clones, 80% of them seen once, and the ten largest clones take approximately 2%. With 4 bases clipped from V and 4 bases from J, the junction kept 4 bases outside the gene matches. Germline V gene sequence: CDR1 SGHNT, CDR2 YYREEE (reference sequence). The CDR3 loop spans 13 amino acids. This specimen comes from a study of cytomegalovirus exposure and HLA in healthy donors.

The rearrangement links TRBV5-4 to TRBJ1-2, with 7 bases lining up with TRBD1. The clonotype comes from a woman between 25 and 40 years old in good health and CMV-seronegative. The sequenced material came from PBMCs. CDR3 sequence (DNA): TGTGCCAGCAGCAAACAGGGGATCTATGGCTACACCTTC. Translation: CASSKQGIYGYTF.